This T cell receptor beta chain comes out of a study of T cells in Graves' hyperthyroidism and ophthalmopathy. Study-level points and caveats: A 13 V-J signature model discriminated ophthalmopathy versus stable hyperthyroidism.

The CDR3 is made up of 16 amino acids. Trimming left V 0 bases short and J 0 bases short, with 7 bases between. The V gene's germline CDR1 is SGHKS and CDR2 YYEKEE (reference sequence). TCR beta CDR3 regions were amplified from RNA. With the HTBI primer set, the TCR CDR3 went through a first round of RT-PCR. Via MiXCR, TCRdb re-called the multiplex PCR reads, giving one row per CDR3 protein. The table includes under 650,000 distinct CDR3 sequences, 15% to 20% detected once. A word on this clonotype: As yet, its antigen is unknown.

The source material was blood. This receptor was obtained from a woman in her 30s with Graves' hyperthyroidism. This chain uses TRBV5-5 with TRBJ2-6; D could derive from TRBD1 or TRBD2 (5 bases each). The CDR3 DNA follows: TGTGCCAGCAGCTTGGGGGGGTTCTCTGGGGCCAACGTCCTGACTTTC. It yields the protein CASSLGGFSGANVLTF.